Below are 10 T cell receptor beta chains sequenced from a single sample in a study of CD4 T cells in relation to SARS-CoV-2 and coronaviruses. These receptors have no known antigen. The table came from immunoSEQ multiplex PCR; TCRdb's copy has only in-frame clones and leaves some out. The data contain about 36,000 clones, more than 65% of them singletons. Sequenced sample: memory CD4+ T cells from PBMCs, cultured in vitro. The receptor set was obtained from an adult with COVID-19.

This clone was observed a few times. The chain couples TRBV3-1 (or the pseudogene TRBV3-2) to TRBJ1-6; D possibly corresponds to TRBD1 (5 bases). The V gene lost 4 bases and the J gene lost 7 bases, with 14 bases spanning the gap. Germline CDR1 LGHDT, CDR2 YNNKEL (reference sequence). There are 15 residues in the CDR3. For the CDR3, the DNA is TGTGCCAGCAGCCCCTCGGGTGAGGGGAATTCACCCCTCCACTTT. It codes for CASSPSGEGNSPLHF.

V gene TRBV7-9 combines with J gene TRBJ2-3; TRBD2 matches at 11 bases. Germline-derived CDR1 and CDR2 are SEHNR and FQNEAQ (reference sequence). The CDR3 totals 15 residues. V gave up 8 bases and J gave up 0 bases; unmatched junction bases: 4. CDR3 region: CASALAGVSTDTQYF. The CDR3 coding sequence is TGTGCCAGCGCACTAGCGGGAGTTAGCACAGATACGCAGTATTTT. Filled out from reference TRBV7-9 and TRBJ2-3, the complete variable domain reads DTGVSQNPRHKITKRGQNVTFRCDPISEHNRLYWYRQTLGQGPEFLTYFQNEAQLEKSRLLSDRFSAERPKGSFSTLEIQRTEQGDSAMYLCASALAGVSTDTQYFGPGTRLTVL.

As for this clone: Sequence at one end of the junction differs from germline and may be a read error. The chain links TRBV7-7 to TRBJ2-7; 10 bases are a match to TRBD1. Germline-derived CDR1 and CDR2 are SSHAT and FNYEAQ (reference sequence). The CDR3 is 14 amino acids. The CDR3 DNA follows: TGTGCTAGCAGCTTGGGGACAGGGGTGGACGAGCAGTACTTC. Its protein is CASSLGTGVDEQYF.

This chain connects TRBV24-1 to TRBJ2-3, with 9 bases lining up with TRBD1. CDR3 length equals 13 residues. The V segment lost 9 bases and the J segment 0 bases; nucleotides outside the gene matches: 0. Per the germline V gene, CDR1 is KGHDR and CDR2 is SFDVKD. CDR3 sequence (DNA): TGTGCCACCGGGACAGGGAGCACAGATACGCAGTATTTT. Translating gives CATGTGSTDTQYF.

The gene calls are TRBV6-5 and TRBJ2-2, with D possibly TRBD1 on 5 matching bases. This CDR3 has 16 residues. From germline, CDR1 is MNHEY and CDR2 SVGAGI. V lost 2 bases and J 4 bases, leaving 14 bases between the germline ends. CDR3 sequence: CASSYDQGSGTGELFF. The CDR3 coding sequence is TGTGCCAGCAGTTACGATCAGGGTTCGGGCACCGGGGAGCTGTTTTTT.

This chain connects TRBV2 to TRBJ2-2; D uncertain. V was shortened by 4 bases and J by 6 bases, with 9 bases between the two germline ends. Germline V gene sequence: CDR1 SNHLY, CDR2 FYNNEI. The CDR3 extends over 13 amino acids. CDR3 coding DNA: TGTGCCAGCAGTGTAGAGTCGTCCGGGGAGCTGTTTTTT. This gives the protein CASSVESSGELFF.

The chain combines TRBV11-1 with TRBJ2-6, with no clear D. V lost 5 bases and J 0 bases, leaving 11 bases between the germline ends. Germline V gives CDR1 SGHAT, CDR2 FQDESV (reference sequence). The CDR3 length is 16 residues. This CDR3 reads CASSNLKSSGANVLTF. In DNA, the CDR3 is TGTGCCAGCAGCAACCTGAAAAGCTCTGGGGCCAACGTCCTGACTTTC.

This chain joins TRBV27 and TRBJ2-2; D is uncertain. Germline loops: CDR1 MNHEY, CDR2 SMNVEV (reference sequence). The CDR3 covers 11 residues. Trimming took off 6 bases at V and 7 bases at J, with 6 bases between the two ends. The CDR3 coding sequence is TGTGCCAGCAGCAACCACGGGGAGCTGTTTTTT. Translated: CASSNHGELFF.

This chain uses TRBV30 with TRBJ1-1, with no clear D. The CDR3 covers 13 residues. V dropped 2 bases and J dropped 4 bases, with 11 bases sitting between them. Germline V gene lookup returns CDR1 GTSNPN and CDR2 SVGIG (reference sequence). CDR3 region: CAWSSARTTEAFF. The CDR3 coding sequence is TGTGCCTGGAGTAGCGCCCGGACCACTGAAGCTTTCTTT.

Written as DNA, the CDR3 is TGTGCCAGCAGCGACGGGGACAGGGGGCTATACACCGGGGAGCTGTTTTTT. Translation: CASSDGDRGLYTGELFF. This chain links TRBV13 with TRBJ2-2; 12 bases match TRBD1. Trimming cost V 5 bases and J 3 bases; bases outside gene matches: 7. The CDR3 has 17 residues. Germline-derived CDR1 and CDR2 are PRHDT and FYEKMQ (reference sequence).